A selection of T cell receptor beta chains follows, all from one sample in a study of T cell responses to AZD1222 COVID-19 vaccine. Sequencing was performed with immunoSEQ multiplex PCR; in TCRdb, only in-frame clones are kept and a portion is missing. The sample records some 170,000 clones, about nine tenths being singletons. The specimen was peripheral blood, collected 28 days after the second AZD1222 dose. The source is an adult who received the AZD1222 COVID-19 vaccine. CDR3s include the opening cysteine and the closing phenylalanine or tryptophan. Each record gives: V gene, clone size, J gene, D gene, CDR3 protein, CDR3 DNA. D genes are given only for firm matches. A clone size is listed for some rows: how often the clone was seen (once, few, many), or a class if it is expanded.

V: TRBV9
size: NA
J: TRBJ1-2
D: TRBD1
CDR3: CASSVVDRGFSYGYTF
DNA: TGTGCCAGCAGCGTAGTTGACAGGGGGTTTTCCTATGGCTACACCTTC

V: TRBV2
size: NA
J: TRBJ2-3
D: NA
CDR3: CASSTVTRNTQYF
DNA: TGTGCCAGCAGTACCGTGACCCGGAATACGCAGTATTTT

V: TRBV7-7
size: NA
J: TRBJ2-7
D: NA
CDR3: CASSLGEWGEQYF
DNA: TGTGCTAGCAGCTTGGGGGAGTGGGGCGAGCAGTACTTC

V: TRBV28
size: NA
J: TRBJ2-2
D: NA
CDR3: CASSLAGTGTGELFF
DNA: TGTGCCAGCAGTCTCGCCGGGACGGGCACCGGGGAGCTGTTTTTT

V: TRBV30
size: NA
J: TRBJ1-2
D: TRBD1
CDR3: CAWSLDGGGAVSGYTF
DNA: TGTGCCTGGAGTCTCGATGGAGGGGGCGCAGTTAGCGGCTACACCTTC

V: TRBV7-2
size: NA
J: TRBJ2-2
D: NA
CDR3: CASSLNEAGVGELFF
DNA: TGTGCCAGCAGCTTAAATGAGGCAGGGGTCGGGGAGCTGTTTTTT

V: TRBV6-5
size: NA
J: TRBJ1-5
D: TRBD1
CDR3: CASSQRQGVQPQHF
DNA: TGTGCCAGCAGTCAAAGACAGGGAGTGCAGCCCCAGCATTTT

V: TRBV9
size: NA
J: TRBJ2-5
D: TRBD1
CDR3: CASSVEGQGALETQYF
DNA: TGTGCCAGCAGCGTAGAGGGACAGGGGGCGTTGGAGACCCAGTACTTC

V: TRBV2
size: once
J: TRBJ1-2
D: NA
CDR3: CASSTGNAYGYTF
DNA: TGTGCCAGCAGTACAGGGAACGCCTATGGCTACACCTTC

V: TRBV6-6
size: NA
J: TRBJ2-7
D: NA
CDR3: CASSRQGAKVAEQYF
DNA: TGTGCCAGCAGCCGCCAAGGGGCTAAAGTCGCCGAGCAGTACTTC

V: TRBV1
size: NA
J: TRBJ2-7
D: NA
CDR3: CTSSQEVASGIPYEQYF
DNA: NA

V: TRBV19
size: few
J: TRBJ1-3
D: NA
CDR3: CASSILQGARGNTIYF
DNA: TGTGCCAGTAGTATCCTCCAAGGGGCGAGAGGGAACACCATATATTTT

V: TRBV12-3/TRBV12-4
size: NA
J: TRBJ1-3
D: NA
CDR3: CASIRGSGNTIYF
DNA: TGTGCCAGCATCAGGGGCTCTGGAAACACCATATATTTT

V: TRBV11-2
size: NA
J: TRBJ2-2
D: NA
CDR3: CASSARPGGPNTGELFF
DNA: TGTGCCAGCAGCGCCCGCCCCGGGGGGCCTAACACCGGGGAGCTGTTTTTT

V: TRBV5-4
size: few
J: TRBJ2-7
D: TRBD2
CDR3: CASSLGGLGSYEQYF
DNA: TGTGCCAGCAGCTTGGGAGGACTAGGCTCCTACGAGCAGTACTTC

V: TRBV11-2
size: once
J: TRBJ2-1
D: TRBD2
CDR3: CASSSGLAVYNEQFF
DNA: TGTGCCAGCAGCTCGGGACTAGCAGTCTACAATGAGCAGTTCTTC

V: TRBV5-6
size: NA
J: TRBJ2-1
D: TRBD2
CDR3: CASSPGLAGNEQFF
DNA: TGTGCCAGCAGCCCGGGACTAGCGGGAAATGAGCAGTTCTTC

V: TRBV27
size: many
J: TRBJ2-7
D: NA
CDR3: CASTTADAYEQYF
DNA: TGTGCCAGCACGACAGCAGACGCCTACGAGCAGTACTTC

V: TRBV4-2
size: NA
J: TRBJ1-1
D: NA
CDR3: CASSQELPAQGFEAFF
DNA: TGTGCCAGCAGCCAAGAACTACCTGCGCAGGGCTTTGAAGCTTTCTTT

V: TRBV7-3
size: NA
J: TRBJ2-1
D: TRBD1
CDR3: CATTRDRASNEQFF
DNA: TGTGCCACCACCCGGGACAGGGCCTCCAATGAGCAGTTCTTC

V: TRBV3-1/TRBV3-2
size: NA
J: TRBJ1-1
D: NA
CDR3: CASSRRAVNTEAFF
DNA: TGTGCCAGCAGCCGTCGAGCGGTGAACACTGAAGCTTTCTTT

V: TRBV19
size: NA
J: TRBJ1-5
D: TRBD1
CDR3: CASSDPGQGNQPQHF
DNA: TGTGCCAGTAGTGACCCGGGACAGGGCAATCAGCCCCAGCATTTT

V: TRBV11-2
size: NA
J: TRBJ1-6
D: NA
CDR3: CASSLQGSSYNSPLHF
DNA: TGTGCCAGCAGCTTACAGGGGAGCTCCTATAATTCACCCCTCCACTTT

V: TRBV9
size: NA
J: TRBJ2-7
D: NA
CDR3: CASSVGAGGTYEQYF
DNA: TGTGCCAGCAGCGTAGGGGCGGGCGGAACCTACGAGCAGTACTTC

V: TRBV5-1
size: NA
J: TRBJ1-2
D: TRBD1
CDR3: CASSFDRANYGYTF
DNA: TGCGCCAGCAGCTTCGACAGGGCCAACTATGGCTACACCTTC

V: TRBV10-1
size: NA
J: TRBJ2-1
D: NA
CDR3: CASSVGYNEQFF
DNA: TGCGCCAGCAGTGTCGGGTATAATGAGCAGTTCTTC

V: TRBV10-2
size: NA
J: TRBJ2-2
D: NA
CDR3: CASYITGELFF
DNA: TGCGCCAGCTATATCACCGGGGAGCTGTTTTTT

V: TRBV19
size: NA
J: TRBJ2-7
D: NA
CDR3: CASSIGGARNEQYF
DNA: TGTGCCAGTAGTATTGGGGGGGCACGGAACGAGCAGTACTTC

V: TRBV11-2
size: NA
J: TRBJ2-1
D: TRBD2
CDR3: CASSRGLAGDISYNEQFF
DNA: TGTGCCAGCAGTCGTGGACTAGCGGGAGATATTTCCTACAATGAGCAGTTCTTC

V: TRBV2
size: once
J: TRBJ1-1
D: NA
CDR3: CASSENWGPEAFF
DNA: TGTGCCAGCAGTGAAAATTGGGGCCCTGAAGCTTTCTTT

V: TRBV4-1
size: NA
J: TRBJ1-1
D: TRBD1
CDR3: CASSRDRGLDTEAFF
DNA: TGCGCCAGCAGCCGAGACAGGGGGCTGGACACTGAAGCTTTCTTT

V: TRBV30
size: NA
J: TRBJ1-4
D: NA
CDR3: CAGDRASKLFF
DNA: TGTGCCGGGGACCGGGCCTCAAAACTGTTTTTT

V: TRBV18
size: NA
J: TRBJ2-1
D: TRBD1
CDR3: CASSRDSYNEQFF
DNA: TGTGCCAGCTCCAGGGACAGCTACAATGAGCAGTTCTTC

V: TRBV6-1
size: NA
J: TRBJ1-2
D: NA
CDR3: CASSDRGYYGYTF
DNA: TGTGCCAGCAGTGATCGGGGGTACTATGGCTACACCTTC

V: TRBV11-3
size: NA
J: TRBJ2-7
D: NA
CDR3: CASSLGGQGQGEQYF
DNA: TGTGCCAGCAGCTTAGGGGGCCAGGGTCAAGGCGAGCAGTACTTC